This entry lists 17 T cell receptor beta chains sequenced from one sample in a study of CD8 T cells in Susac syndrome. RNA, at about 0.5 to 1 ug, was reverse transcribed with random hexamers. TCRdb processed the immunoSEQ multiplex PCR reads anew with MiXCR; each CDR3 protein has one entry. Here the sample spans roughly 200,000 distinct CDR3 sequences, 90% to 95% being singletons. Material: CD4+ T cells from PBMCs. The receptors originated from a human donor with Susac syndrome.

V and J are TRBV10-1 and TRBJ2-1; maybe TRBD1 (6 bases). The CDR3 has 13 amino acids. V shed 6 bases and J shed 3 bases, with 9 bases lying between them. CDR1 and CDR2 from the germline V gene are WNHNN and SYGVQD (reference sequence). CDR3 sequence: CASSGDIYNEQFF. The CDR3 DNA is TGCGCCAGCAGCGGGGACATCTACAATGAGCAGTTCTTC.

V and J are TRBV3-1 and TRBJ2-7; D is perhaps TRBD1 (5 bases). This CDR3 region has 14 residues. Germline-derived CDR1 and CDR2 are LGHDT and YNNKEL (reference sequence). The germline V and J ends were trimmed by 1 base and 2 bases, with 9 bases remaining between them. The DNA of the CDR3 is TGTGCCAGCAGCCAAGCAGGGCGTCCCTACGAGCAGTACTTC. This sequence encodes CASSQAGRPYEQYF.

This clonotype was observed once. This chain joins TRBV2 and TRBJ1-1, with D unclear. V gave up 9 bases and J gave up 4 bases, with 12 bases separating them. Germline CDR1 SNHLY, CDR2 FYNNEI. The CDR3 covers 12 residues. The CDR3 is CASVGQRTEAFF. In nucleotides, the CDR3 is TGTGCCAGTGTCGGGCAACGCACTGAAGCTTTCTTT.

CDR3 DNA: TGTGCCAGCAGCCAAACAGGGACGAGCACAGATACGCAGTATTTT. It yields the protein CASSQTGTSTDTQYF. The rearrangement links TRBV3-1 to TRBJ2-3; maybe TRBD1 (6 bases). CDR1 is LGHDT, CDR2 YNNKEL, per germline (reference sequence). This CDR3 is 15 amino acids long. The V end lost 2 bases, the J end lost 0 bases, and 9 bases lay between the germline ends.

The CDR3: CASSYMSARTTYEQYF. The CDR3 DNA reads as TGTGCCAGCAGTTACATGTCAGCGAGGACGACCTACGAGCAGTACTTC. This chain joins TRBV6-2 or TRBV6-3 and TRBJ2-7; no clear D. The V gene lost 2 bases and the J gene lost 2 bases, with 16 bases spanning the gap. Germline values: CDR1 MNHEY, CDR2 SVGEGT. The CDR3 covers 16 residues.

V usage is TRBV4-3 and J usage is TRBJ2-3, with D uncertain. The V end was cut by 0 bases, the J end by 2 bases, with 18 bases between. The CDR3 runs to 18 residues. Germline V gene data show CDR1 as LGHNA and CDR2 as YSLEER. The CDR3 DNA is TGCGCCAGCAGCCAAGATTTCGTGAGCGAACAAGACACAGATACGCAGTATTTT. It encodes CASSQDFVSEQDTDTQYF.

V usage is TRBV9 and J usage is TRBJ2-6, with D unresolved. Germline CDR1 reads SGDLS; CDR2 reads YYNGEE. Trimming left V 2 bases short and J 2 bases short, with 2 bases between. CDR3 length: 13 amino acids. CDR3 nucleotides: TGTGCCAGCAGCGTTCCTGGGGCCAACGTCCTGACTTTC. It codes for CASSVPGANVLTF.

The chain combines TRBV7-2 with TRBJ2-1; either TRBD1 or TRBD2 may supply D (5 bases each). The CDR3 length is 16 residues. Germline V gene sequence: CDR1 SGHTA, CDR2 FQGNSA. Trimming took off 0 bases at V and 8 bases at J, with 17 bases between the two ends. In DNA, the CDR3 is TGTGCCAGCAGCTTAGCGGGGACCCCGCCACCGGATGAGCAGTTCTTC. This translates into CASSLAGTPPPDEQFF.

The gene calls are TRBV20-1 and TRBJ2-7, with TRBD2 matching over 12 bases. V gave up 6 bases and J gave up 4 bases; unmatched junction bases: 7. This CDR3 has 14 amino acids. CDR1 and CDR2 from the germline V gene are DFQATT and SNEGSKA (reference sequence). The CDR3 here is CSAKTSGSTYEQYF. The DNA for the CDR3 is TGCAGTGCAAAGACTAGCGGGAGTACGTACGAGCAGTACTTC.

This chain joins TRBV18 and TRBJ2-2; 10 nucleotides agree with TRBD1. The CDR3 loop spans 15 amino acids. The V gene end was trimmed by 2 bases and the J gene end by 5 bases; junction bases not matched to a gene: 2. Germline V gene lookup returns CDR1 KGHSH and CDR2 LQKENI. In DNA, the CDR3 is TGTGCCAGCTCACCATTGGGACAGGGGACCGGGGAGCTGTTTTTT. Translating it yields CASSPLGQGTGELFF.

The V call is TRBV20-1, the J call TRBJ2-1; the D call may be TRBD1 or TRBD2 (6 bases each). The CDR3 has 14 amino acids. Germline-derived CDR1 and CDR2 are DFQATT and SNEGSKA (reference sequence). V lost 6 bases to trimming and J lost 7 bases, with 19 bases between them. The CDR3: CSALDRGLMNEQFF. The CDR3, as DNA: TGCAGTGCATTAGACCGGGGGCTGATGAATGAGCAGTTCTTC.

The rearrangement uses TRBV30 and TRBJ1-2; the D gene is possibly TRBD1 (5 bases). Germline V lookup: CDR1 GTSNPN, CDR2 SVGIG (reference sequence). There are 13 residues in the CDR3. Trimming pared 0 bases from V and 7 bases from J, leaving 12 bases between. This CDR3 reads CAWSVGTTFGYTF. CDR3 DNA: TGTGCCTGGAGTGTTGGGACCACGTTTGGCTACACCTTC.

This clonotype appeared a single time. J is TRBJ2-5 and V is TRBV4-3; 11 positions agree with TRBD2. The germline V gene has CDR1 LGHNA and CDR2 YSLEER. The V segment lost 1 base and the J segment 3 bases; nucleotides outside the gene matches: 10. The CDR3 is made up of 18 amino acids. The CDR3, as DNA: TGCGCCAGCAGCCAAGGACTAGCGGGACAGGGTGGGGAAGAGACCCAGTACTTC. Translating gives CASSQGLAGQGGEETQYF.

The V call is TRBV10-3, the J call TRBJ2-7; no clear D gene. CDR3 length: 11 amino acids. V shed 10 bases and J shed 1 base, with 8 bases lying between them. Looked up from germline, CDR1 is ENHRY and CDR2 is SYGVKD. In nucleotides, the CDR3 is TGTGCCACCTCGGAGTCCTACGAGCAGTACTTC. As protein: CATSESYEQYF.

The chain has TRBV28 and TRBJ2-7, with TRBD2 matching over 9 bases. This CDR3 is 14 amino acids long. CDR1 is MDHEN, CDR2 SYDVKM, per germline. V lost 6 bases, J lost 5 bases, and 8 bases stayed unmatched. The CDR3 DNA is TGTGCCAGCAGCCTTAGCGGGAGTAATCACGAGCAGTACTTC. It codes for CASSLSGSNHEQYF.

The chain employs TRBV28 and TRBJ1-2, with unresolved D. Germline lookup yields CDR1 MDHEN and CDR2 SYDVKM. V lost 2 bases to trimming and J lost 7 bases, with 14 bases between them. The length of the CDR3 is 14 residues. CDR3: CASSLPSSAGGYTF. The DNA for the CDR3 is TGTGCCAGCAGTTTACCGTCCTCCGCAGGTGGCTACACCTTC.

This sequence joins TRBV4-2 and TRBJ2-7; D is possibly TRBD1 (7 bases). CDR1 is LGHNA and CDR2 is YNFKEQ in the germline V gene. The CDR3 spans 15 residues. V was clipped by 1 base and J by 4 bases, with 14 bases between them. The CDR3 DNA follows: TGTGCCAGCAGCCAAGGACAGGGAGGTGGTTACGAGCAGTACTTC. Protein: CASSQGQGGGYEQYF.